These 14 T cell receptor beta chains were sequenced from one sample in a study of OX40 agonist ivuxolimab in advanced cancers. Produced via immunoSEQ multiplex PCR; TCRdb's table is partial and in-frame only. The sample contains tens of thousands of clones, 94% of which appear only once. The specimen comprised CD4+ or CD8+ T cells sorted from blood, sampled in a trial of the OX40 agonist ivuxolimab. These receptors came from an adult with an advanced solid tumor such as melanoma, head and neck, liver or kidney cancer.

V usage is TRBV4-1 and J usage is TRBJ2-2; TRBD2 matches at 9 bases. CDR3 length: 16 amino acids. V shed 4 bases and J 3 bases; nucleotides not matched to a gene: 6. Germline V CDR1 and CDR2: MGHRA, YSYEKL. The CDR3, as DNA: TGCGCCAGCAGCCTTAGGACTAGCGCGGACACCGGGGAGCTGTTTTTT. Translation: CASSLRTSADTGELFF.

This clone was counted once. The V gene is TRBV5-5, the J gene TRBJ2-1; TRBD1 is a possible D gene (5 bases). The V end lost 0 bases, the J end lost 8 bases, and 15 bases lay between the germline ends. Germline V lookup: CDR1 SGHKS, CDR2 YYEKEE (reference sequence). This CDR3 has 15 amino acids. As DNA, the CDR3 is TGTGCCAGCAGCTTGGCCGGCAGGGAAGGCGATGAGCAGTTCTTC. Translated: CASSLAGREGDEQFF.

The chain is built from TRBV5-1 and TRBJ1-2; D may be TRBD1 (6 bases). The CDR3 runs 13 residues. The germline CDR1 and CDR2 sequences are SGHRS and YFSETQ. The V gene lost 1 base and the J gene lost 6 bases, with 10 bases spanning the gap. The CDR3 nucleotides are TGCGCCAGCAGCTTGAACAGGGTTGATGGCTACACCTTC. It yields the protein CASSLNRVDGYTF.

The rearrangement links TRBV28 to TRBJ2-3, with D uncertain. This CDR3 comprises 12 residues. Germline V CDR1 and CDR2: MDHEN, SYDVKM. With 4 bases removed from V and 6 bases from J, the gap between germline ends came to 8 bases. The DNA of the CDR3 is TGTGCCAGCAGTTACCCTGGGGATACGCAGTATTTT. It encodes CASSYPGDTQYF.

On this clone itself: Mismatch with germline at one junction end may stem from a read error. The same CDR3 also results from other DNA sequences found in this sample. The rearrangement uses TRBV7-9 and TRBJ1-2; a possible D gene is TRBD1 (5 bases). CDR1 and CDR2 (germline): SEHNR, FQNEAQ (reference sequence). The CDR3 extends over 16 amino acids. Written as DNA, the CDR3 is TGTGCCAGCAGCTTAGAAAGTAGAGGGGATAACTATGGCTATACCTTC. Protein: CASSLESRGDNYGYTF.

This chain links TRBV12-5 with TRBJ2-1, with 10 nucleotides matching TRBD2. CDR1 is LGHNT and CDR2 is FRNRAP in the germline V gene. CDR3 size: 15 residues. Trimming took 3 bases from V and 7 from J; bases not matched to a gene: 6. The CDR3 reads CASGFDGLAVNEQFF. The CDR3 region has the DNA TGTGCTAGTGGTTTCGACGGACTAGCGGTGAATGAGCAGTTCTTC.

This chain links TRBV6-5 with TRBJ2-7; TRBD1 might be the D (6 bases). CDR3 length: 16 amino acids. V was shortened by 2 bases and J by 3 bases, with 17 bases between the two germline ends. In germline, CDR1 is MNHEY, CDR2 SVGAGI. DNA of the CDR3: TGTGCCAGCAGTTACCCACGGGACAATGGCCTCTACGAGCAGTACTTC. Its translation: CASSYPRDNGLYEQYF.

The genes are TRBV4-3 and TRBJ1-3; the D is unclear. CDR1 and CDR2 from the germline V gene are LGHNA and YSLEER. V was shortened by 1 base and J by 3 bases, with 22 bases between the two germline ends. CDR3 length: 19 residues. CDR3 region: CASSQGTLGGERGGNTIYF. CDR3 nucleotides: TGCGCCAGCAGCCAAGGGACCCTTGGCGGGGAAAGAGGTGGAAACACCATATATTTT.

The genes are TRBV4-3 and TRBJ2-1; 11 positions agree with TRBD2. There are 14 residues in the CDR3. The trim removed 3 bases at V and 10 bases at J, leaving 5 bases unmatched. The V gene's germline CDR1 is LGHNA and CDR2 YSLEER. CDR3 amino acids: CASSQGLAEPEQFF. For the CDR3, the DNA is TGCGCCAGCAGCCAGGGACTAGCGGAACCGGAGCAGTTCTTC.

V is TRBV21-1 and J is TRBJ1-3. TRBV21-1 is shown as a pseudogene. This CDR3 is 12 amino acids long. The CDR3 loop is CASSKSGNTIYF. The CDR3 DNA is TGTGCCAGCAGCAAATCTGGAAACACCATATATTTT.

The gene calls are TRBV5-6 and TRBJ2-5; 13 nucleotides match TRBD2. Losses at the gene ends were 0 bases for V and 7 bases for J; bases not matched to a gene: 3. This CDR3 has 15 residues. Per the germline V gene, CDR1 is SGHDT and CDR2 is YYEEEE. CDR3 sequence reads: CASSLGGLAGRTQYF. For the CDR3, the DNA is TGTGCCAGCAGCTTGGGGGGACTAGCGGGGCGGACCCAGTACTTC.

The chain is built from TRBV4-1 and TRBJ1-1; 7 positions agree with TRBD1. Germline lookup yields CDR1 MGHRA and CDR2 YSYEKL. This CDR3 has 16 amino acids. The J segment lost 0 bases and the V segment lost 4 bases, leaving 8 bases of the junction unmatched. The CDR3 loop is CASSRTGPLMNTEAFF. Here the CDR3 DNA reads TGCGCCAGCAGCCGGACAGGACCCCTTATGAACACTGAAGCTTTCTTT.

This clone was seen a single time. The DNA of the CDR3 is TGCGCCAGCAGCCAAGATGGACTAGCTACCACAGATACGCAGTATTTT. This codes for CASSQDGLATTDTQYF. This chain links TRBV4-3 with TRBJ2-3; TRBD2 matches at 8 bases. The CDR3 is made up of 16 amino acids. Germline V lookup: CDR1 LGHNA, CDR2 YSLEER. The V and J ends lost 0 bases and 2 bases, in that order; junction bases with no gene match: 4.

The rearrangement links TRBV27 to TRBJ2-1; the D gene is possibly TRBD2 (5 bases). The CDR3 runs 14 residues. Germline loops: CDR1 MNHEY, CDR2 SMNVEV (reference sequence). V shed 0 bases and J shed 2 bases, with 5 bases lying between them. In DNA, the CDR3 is TGTGCCAGCAGTTTATCGCGGGCCTACAATGAGCAGTTCTTC. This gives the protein CASSLSRAYNEQFF.